This TCR beta chain was documented in a study of cytomegalovirus exposure and HLA in healthy donors. This PCR relied on a set of 60 Vbeta primers and 13 Jbeta primers. Libraries were prepared by immunoSEQ multiplex PCR; TCRdb keeps only in-frame clonotypes and omits some of them. The sample yields some 96,000 clones, 78% seen once. Points on this clone: Its target is unknown.

Study-wide results and caveats: In a later analysis, across HLA loci, associated TCR counts were highest for DRB1, lowest for HLA-C. In a later analysis, TCR beta V- and J-gene trimming showed a link to a missense DCLRE1C variant.

The source of this sequence is an older woman in good health and CMV-seronegative. The sample comprised PBMCs.

This CDR3 is CASSVLATYEQYF. CDR3 DNA: TGTGCCAGCAGTGTACTAGCCACCTACGAGCAGTACTTC. The chain recombines TRBV28 with TRBJ2-7, with D perhaps TRBD2 (6 bases). V was trimmed by 5 bases and J by 2 bases, leaving 10 bases between them. The CDR3 covers 13 residues. Germline loops: CDR1 MDHEN, CDR2 SYDVKM.